This T cell receptor (beta chain) derives from a study of cytomegalovirus exposure and HLA in healthy donors. Findings of the study overall: The study flagged fewer than 200 TCR beta chains as cytomegalovirus-associated. TCR sequences were mostly rare, though some public TCRs occurred in many donors. Confirmation was obtained in vitro that a few CMV-associated chains are specific for CMV antigens.

Of note for this clone: The antigen is unknown.

The table came from immunoSEQ multiplex PCR; TCRdb's copy has only in-frame clones and leaves some out. The data contain 90,000 or so clones, roughly 85% of them singletons. The sequenced sample was PBMCs. This receptor was taken from a young man in good health and CMV-seropositive.

This CDR3 is CASSWMTGNTGELFF. The CDR3 nucleotides read TGTGCCAGCAGCTGGATGACAGGGAACACCGGGGAGCTGTTTTTT. The V gene is TRBV5-4, the J gene TRBJ2-2; TRBD1 might be the D (6 bases). Trimming left V 3 bases short and J 1 base short, with 10 bases between. Germline CDR1 and CDR2: SGHNT and YYREEE (reference sequence). This CDR3 is 15 amino acids long. Using reference TRBV5-4 and TRBJ2-2 for the parts outside the CDR3, the full variable domain is ETGVTQSPTHLIKTRGQQVTLRCSSQSGHNTVSWYQQALGQGPQFIFQYYREEENGRGNFPPRFSGLQFPNYSSELNVNALELDDSALYLCASSWMTGNTGELFFGEGSRLTVL.